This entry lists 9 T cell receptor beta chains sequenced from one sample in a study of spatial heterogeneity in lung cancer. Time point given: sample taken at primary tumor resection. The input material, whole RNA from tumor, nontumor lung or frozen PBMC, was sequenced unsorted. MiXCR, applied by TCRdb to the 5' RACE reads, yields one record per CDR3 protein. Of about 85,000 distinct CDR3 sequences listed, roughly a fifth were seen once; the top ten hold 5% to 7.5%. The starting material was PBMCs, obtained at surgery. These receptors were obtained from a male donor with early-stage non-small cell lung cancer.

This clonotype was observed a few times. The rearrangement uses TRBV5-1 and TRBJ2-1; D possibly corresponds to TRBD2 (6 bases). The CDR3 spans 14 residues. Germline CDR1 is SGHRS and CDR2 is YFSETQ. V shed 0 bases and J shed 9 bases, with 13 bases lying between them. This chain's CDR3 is CASSLDSGVSEQFF. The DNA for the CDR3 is TGCGCCAGCAGCTTGGATAGCGGAGTGAGTGAGCAGTTCTTC.

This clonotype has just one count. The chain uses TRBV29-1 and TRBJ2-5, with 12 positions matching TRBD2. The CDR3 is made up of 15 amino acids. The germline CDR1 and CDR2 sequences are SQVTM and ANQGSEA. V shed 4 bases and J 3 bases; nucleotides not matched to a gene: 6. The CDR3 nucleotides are TGCAGCGTTGTTTGGGCTAGCGGGAGGGAAGAGACCCAGTACTTC. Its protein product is CSVVWASGREETQYF.

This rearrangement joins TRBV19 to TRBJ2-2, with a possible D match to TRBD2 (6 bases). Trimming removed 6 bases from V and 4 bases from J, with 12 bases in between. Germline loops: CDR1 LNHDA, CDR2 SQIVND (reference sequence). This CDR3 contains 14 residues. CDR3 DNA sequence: TGTGCCAGTAGAAATGCCGGGAGCACCGGGGAGCTGTTTTTT. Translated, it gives CASRNAGSTGELFF.

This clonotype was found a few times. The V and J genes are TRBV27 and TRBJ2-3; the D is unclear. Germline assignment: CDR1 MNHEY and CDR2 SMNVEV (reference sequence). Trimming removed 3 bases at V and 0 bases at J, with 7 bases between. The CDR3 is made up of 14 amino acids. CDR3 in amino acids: CASSFGPSTDTQYF. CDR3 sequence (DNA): TGTGCCAGCAGTTTCGGACCCAGCACAGATACGCAGTATTTT.

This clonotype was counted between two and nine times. CDR3 sequence (DNA): TGTGCCAGCAGCTTACCCAATGAGGGAGGCTACGAGCAGTACTTC. Its protein is CASSLPNEGGYEQYF. V is TRBV5-6 and J is TRBJ2-7; a weak D match, TRBD2 (6 bases). This CDR3 is built from 15 residues. Trimming cost V 2 bases and J 3 bases, with 15 bases left between them. Germline V gene sequence: CDR1 SGHDT, CDR2 YYEEEE.

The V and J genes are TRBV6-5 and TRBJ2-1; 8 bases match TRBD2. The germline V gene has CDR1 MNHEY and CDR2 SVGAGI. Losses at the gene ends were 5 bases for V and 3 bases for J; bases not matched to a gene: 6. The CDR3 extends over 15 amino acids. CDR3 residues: CASSADTSGYNEQFF. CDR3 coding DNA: TGTGCCAGCAGTGCCGATACTAGCGGCTACAATGAGCAGTTCTTC.

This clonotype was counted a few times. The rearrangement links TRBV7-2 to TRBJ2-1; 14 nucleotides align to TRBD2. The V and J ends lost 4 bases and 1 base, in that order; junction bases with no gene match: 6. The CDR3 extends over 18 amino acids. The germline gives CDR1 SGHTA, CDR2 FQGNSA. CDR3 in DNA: TGTGCCAGCAGCTCGGCTCGGACTAGCGGGGGGTCCTACAATGAGCAGTTCTTC. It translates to CASSSARTSGGSYNEQFF.

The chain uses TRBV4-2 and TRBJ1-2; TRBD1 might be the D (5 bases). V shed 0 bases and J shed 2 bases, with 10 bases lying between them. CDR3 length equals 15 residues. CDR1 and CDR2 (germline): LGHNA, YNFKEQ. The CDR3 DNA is TGTGCCAGCAGCCAAGACAGGACACGGAACTATGGCTACACCTTC. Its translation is CASSQDRTRNYGYTF.

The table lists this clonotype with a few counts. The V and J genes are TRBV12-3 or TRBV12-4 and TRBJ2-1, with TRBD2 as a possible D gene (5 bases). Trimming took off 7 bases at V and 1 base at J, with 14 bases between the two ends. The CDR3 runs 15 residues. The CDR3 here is CASTLLGWSYNEQFF. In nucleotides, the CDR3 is TGTGCCAGCACCCTACTAGGTTGGTCCTACAATGAGCAGTTCTTC.